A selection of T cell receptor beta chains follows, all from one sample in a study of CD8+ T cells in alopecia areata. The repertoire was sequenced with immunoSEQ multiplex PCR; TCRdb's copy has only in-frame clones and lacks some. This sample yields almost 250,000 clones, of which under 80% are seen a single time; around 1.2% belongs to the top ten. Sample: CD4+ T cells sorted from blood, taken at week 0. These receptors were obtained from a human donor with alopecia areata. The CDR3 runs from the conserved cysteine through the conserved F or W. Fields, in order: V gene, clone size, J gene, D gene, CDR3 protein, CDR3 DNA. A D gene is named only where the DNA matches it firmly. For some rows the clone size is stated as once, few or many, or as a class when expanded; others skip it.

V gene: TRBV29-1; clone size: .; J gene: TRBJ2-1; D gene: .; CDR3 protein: CSVEDNAANSYNEQFF; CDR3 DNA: TGCAGCGTTGAAGATAACGCAGCGAACTCCTACAATGAGCAGTTCTTC
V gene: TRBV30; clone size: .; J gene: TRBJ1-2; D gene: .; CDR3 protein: CAWSVQLTDGYTF; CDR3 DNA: TGTGCCTGGAGTGTACAATTAACGGACGGCTACACCTTC
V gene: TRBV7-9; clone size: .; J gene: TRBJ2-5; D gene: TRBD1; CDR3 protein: CASSSGQGGQETQYF; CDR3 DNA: TGTGCCAGCAGCTCGGGACAGGGGGGACAGGAGACCCAGTACTTC
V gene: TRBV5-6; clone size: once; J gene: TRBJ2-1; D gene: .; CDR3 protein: CASSLPGMVNEQFF; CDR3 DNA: TGTGCCAGCAGCTTGCCAGGAATGGTCAATGAGCAGTTCTTC
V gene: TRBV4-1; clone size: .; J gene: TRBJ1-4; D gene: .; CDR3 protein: CASSQGAGNEKLFF; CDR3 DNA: TGCGCCAGCAGCCAAGGGGCAGGAAATGAAAAACTGTTTTTT
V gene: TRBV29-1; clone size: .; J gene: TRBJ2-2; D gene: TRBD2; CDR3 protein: CSVKSDRGVANTGELFF; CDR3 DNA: TGCAGCGTTAAATCAGATCGGGGGGTCGCGAACACCGGGGAGCTGTTTTTT
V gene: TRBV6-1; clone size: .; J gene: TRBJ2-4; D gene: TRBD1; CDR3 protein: CASSPGGSAKNIQYF; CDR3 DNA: TGTGCCAGCAGTCCAGGGGGCTCGGCCAAAAACATTCAGTACTTC
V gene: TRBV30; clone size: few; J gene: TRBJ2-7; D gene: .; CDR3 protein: CAWSAILGFYEQYF; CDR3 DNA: TGTGCCTGGAGTGCCATACTGGGTTTCTACGAGCAGTACTTC
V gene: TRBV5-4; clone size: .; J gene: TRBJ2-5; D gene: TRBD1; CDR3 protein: CASSADRAETQYF; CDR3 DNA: TGTGCCAGCAGCGCGGACAGGGCTGAGACCCAGTACTTC
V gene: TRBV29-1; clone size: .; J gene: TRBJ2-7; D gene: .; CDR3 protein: CSVVRQGIDEQYF; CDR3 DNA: TGCAGCGTTGTAAGGCAGGGGATCGACGAGCAGTACTTC
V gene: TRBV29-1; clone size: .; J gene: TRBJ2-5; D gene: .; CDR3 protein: CSVGRGSVDQETQYF; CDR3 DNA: TGCAGCGTTGGTCGGGGTAGCGTCGACCAAGAGACCCAGTACTTC
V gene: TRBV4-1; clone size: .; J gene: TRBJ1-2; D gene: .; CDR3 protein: CASSQGPGPDYGYTF; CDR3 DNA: TGCGCCAGCAGCCAAGGTCCGGGACCGGACTATGGCTACACCTTC
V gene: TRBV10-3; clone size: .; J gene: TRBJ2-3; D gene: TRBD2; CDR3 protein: CAISEILAVTVHTQYF; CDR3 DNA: TGTGCCATCAGTGAGATTCTAGCGGTAACCGTTCATACGCAGTATTTT
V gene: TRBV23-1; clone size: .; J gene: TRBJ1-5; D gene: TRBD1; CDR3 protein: CASSQSGGDTDSNQPQHF; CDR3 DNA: TGCGCCAGCAGTCAATCAGGGGGCGACACGGATAGCAATCAGCCCCAGCATTTT
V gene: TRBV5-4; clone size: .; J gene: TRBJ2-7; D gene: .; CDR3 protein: CASSFSGTLGGEQYF; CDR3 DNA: TGTGCCAGCAGCTTTTCCGGGACACTGGGGGGCGAGCAGTACTTC
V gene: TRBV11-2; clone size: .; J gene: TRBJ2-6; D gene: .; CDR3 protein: CASRRVGANVLTF; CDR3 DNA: TGTGCCAGCAGACGGGTTGGGGCCAACGTCCTGACTTTC
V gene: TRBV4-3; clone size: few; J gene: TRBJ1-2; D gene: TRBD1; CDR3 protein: CASSPDRDNYGYTF; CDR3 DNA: TGCGCCAGCAGCCCAGACAGGGATAACTATGGCTACACCTTC
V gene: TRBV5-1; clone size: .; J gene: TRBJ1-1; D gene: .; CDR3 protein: CASRAGGENTEAFF; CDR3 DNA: TGCGCCAGCAGAGCGGGGGGCGAGAACACTGAAGCTTTCTTT
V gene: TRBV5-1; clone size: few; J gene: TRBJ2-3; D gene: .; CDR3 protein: CASSETVTDTQYF; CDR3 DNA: TGCGCCAGCAGCGAGACAGTCACAGATACGCAGTATTTT
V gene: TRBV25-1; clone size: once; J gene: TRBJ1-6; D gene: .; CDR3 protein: CASSVDEGSPLHF; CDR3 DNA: TGTGCCAGCAGTGTGGACGAGGGGTCACCCCTCCACTTT
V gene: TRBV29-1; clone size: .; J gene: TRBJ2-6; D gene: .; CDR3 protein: CSVQTGDVLTF; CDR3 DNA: TGCAGCGTTCAAACGGGGGACGTCCTGACTTTC
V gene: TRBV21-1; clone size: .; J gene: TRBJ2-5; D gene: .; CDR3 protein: CASSTPTVPGLAGYRGETQYF; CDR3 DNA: TGTGCCAGCAGCACGCCAACAGTCCCGGGACTAGCGGGGTACCGCGGGGAGACCCAGTACTTC
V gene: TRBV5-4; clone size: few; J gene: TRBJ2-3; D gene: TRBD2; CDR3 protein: CASSSGLAPDTQYF; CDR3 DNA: TGTGCCAGCAGTTCTGGACTAGCCCCAGATACGCAGTATTTT
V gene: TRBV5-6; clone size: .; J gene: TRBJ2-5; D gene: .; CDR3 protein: CASSLQETQYF; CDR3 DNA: TGTGCCAGCAGCCTCCAAGAGACCCAGTACTTC
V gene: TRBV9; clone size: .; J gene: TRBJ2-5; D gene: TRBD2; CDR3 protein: CASSVEASGGPTQYF; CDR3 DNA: TGTGCCAGCAGCGTAGAGGCTAGCGGGGGCCCTACCCAGTACTTC
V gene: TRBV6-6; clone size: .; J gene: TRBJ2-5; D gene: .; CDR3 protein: CASSYHPRQEETQYF; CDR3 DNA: TGTGCCAGCAGTTACCACCCAAGACAGGAAGAGACCCAGTACTTC
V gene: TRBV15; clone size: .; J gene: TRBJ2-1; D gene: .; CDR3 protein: CATSDGYNEQFF; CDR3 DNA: TGTGCCACCAGCGACGGCTACAATGAGCAGTTCTTC
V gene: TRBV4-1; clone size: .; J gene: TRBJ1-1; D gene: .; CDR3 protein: CASSQLTLNTEAFF; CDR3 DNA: TGCGCCAGCAGCCAATTAACACTGAACACTGAAGCTTTCTTT
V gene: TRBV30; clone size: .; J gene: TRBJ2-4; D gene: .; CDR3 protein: CAWSESNIQYF; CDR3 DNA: TGTGCCTGGAGTGAATCGAACATTCAGTACTTC
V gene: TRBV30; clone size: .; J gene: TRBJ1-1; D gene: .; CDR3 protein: CAWSGNRNTEAFF; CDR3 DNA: TGTGCCTGGAGTGGGAACAGGAACACTGAAGCTTTCTTT
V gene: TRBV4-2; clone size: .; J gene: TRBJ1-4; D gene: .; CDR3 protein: CASSQEGAIDEKLFF; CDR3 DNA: TGTGCCAGCAGCCAAGAGGGGGCAATAGATGAAAAACTGTTTTTT
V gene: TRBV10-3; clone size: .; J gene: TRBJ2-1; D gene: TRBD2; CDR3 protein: CASRSGGANEQFF; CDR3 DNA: TGTGCCTCCCGTAGCGGGGGAGCCAATGAGCAGTTCTTC
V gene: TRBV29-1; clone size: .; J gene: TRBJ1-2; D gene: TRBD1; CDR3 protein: CSVVGQGTWGYTF; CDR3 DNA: TGCAGCGTTGTGGGACAGGGAACGTGGGGCTACACCTTC
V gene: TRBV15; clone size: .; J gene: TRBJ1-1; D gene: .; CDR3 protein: CATSELNTEAFF; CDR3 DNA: TGTGCCACCTCAGAGCTGAACACTGAAGCTTTCTTT
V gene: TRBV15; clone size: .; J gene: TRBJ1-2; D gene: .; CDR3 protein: CATSRDPLYGYTF; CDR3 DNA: TGTGCCACCAGCAGAGATCCACTCTATGGCTACACCTTC